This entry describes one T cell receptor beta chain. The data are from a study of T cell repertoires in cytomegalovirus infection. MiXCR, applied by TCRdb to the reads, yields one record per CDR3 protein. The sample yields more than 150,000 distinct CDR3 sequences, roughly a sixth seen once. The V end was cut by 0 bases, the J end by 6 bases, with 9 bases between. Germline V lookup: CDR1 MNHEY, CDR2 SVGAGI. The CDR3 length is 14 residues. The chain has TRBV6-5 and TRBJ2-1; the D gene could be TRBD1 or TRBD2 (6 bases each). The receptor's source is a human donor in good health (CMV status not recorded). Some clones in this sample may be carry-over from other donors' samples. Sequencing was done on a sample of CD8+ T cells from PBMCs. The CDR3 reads CASSYSGGGNEQFF. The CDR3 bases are TGTGCCAGCAGTTACTCAGGAGGGGGCAATGAGCAGTTCTTC.